This T cell receptor beta chain was sequenced in a study of PD-L1 blockade in urothelial cancer (dated by TCRdb to 2017 to 2019). Broadly, across the study: Therapy was started around 2014 for all patients, and atezolizumab 1,200 mg was administered intravenously every 3 weeks. Blood samples yielded a median of around 150,000 T cells and roughly 83,000 unique TCRs, with median clonality roughly 0.084. About 90% of the 29 patients were males with bladder-origin urothelial cancer, and 18 of 29 reported a prior smoking history. Blood samples were analyzed at 3 weeks after treatment start (second dose) and at 6 weeks after treatment start. The study, an exploratory multi-omic analysis, examined somatic, immune and clinical correlates of response to PD-L1 blockade with atezolizumab in urothelial cancer. Durable clinical benefit meant progression-free survival longer than 6 months, and TCR features were also tested against progression-free and overall survival. Several patients achieved durable clinical benefit and 15 to 20 did not. Pretreatment tumor samples, along with matched peripheral blood serially collected before and after atezolizumab treatment, were subjected to TCR sequencing. Pretreatment blood TCR-seq was available for twenty-nine patients, at least one posttreatment blood collection was obtained for 24 patients, and tumor TCR-seq was available for 24 patients. Whole exome sequencing and RNA sequencing of pretreatment tumors were performed alongside TCR sequencing in the same patients. An ECOG performance status of 0 or 1 was recorded for the patients, and 0 to 3 prior chemotherapy regimens had been received by the patients.

On this clone: Its antigen has not been determined. Base qualities are not recorded, but no much larger clone differs from it by a single base.

From the germline V gene, CDR1 is MDHEN and CDR2 is SYDVKM. The V end loses 2 bases and the J end loses 5 bases, and a stretch of 15 bases separates them. The CDR3 measures 15 amino acids from cysteine to phenylalanine. Only CDR3 DNA is held: 45 bases, read in frame from base 1. To estimate absolute template abundance from read counts, synthetic TCR analog templates were spiked into each PCR. The immunoSEQ assay was used to amplify TCRbeta CDR3 regions from genomic DNA with bias-controlled V and J gene primers. Sequencing of rearranged TCRbeta segments was done at approximately 20X coverage. From the authors' description of their analysis: Sequencing errors were corrected by clustering, and CDR3s were annotated against IMGT so that V, D and J genes could be assigned. Downstream analyses used only productive TCRbeta rearrangements and left out out-of-frame or stop-codon sequences. Clonality was computed as one minus Shannon entropy normalized by the log of the number of unique productive sequences. Clones differing between time points or between blood and tumor were identified by Fisher's exact test with Benjamini-Hochberg correction at adjusted p below 0.01. TCRdb took over this immuneACCESS table, retaining in-frame rearrangements with V and J assigned. Such tables are incomplete; in checked studies, under half of the missing clones stem from an unresolved V gene, and the remainder is unexplained. Clonal size and the V and J genes are those of that table, whereas D and trimming came from the DNA. The sample has around 100,000 clones on record, around 85% of them singletons. 2% to 3% of the sample lies in the top ten.

A cohort of roughly 30 patients with locally advanced or metastatic urothelial carcinoma, treated at Memorial Sloan Kettering on a trial protocol, was included. Peripheral blood mononuclear cells were collected from each patient pretreatment and during treatment, giving between 1 and 8 total time points per patient. The Qiagen DNeasy Blood extraction kit was used to purify genomic DNA from total PBMCs and from tumor samples. Collected pretreatment and during treatment, PBMCs were isolated and stored as previously described. Results and caveats for the whole study, not just this receptor: Improved progression-free and overall survival was found to be associated with pretreatment peripheral blood TCR clonality below the median. At 3 weeks after the start of treatment, tumor-associated TCR clones in peripheral blood had expanded more in patients with durable benefit (n ≈ 23, p = 0.022). Because the sample size was small (n of about 30) and many of the analyses were exploratory, the results are meant to be hypothesis-generating.

The sample here was PBMCs, taken around atezolizumab (anti-PD-L1) treatment. The source of this sequence is a man in his fifties with urothelial cancer. The sequence joins TRBV28 to TRBJ2-5; TRBD2 is a weak D gene call, 5 bases matching. This receptor has the CDR3 CASSLPGDGKETQYF. The DNA reads as follows: TGTGCCAGCAGTTTACCGGGCGACGGGAAGGAGACCCAGTACTTC.